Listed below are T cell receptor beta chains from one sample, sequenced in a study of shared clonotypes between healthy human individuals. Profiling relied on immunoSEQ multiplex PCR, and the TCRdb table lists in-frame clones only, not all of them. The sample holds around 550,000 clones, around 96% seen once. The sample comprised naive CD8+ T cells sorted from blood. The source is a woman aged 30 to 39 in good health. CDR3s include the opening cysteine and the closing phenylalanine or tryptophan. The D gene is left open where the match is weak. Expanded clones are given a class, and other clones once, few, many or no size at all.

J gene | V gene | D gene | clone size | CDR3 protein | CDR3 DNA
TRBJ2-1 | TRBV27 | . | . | CASSLGRHNEQFF | TGTGCCAGCAGTTTAGGCAGACACAATGAGCAGTTCTTC
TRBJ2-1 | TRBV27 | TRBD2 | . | CASRHSGKSSYNEQFF | TGTGCCAGCAGACACAGCGGGAAGAGCTCCTACAATGAGCAGTTCTTC
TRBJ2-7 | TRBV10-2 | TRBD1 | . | CASSEPADRAWEQYF | TGCGCCAGCAGTGAGCCCGCTGACAGGGCATGGGAGCAGTACTTC
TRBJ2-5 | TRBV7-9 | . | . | CASSPKEGRQETQYF | TGTGCCAGCAGCCCTAAGGAGGGCCGGCAAGAGACCCAGTACTTC
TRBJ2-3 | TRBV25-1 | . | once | CASSEWDRTVSTDTQYF | TGTGCCAGCAGTGAATGGGACCGAACCGTAAGCACAGATACGCAGTATTTT
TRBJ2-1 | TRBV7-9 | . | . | CASSLVAFEQFF | TGTGCCAGCAGCTTAGTAGCGTTTGAGCAGTTCTTC
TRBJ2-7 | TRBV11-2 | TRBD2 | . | CASRETSGISYEQYF | TGTGCCAGCAGGGAAACTAGCGGGATCTCCTACGAGCAGTACTTC
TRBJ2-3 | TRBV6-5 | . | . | CASSGGGNSEDTQYF | TGTGCCAGCAGTGGGGGTGGGAACAGTGAAGATACGCAGTATTTT
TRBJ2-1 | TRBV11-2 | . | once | CASSLDRASYNEQFF | TGTGCCAGCAGCTTAGACAGGGCCTCCTACAATGAGCAGTTCTTC
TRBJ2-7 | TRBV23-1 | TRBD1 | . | CASSQSFFGQGDAYEQYF | TGCGCCAGCAGTCAATCCTTCTTCGGACAGGGCGATGCCTACGAGCAGTACTTC
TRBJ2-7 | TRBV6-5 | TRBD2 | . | CASSPEGTSSYEQYF | TGTGCCAGCAGTCCCGAGGGGACTAGCAGCTACGAGCAGTACTTC
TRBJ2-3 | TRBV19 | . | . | CASTDTDTQYF | TGTGCCAGTACCGACACAGATACGCAGTATTTT
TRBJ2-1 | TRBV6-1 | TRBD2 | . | CASSEQRTSGKNYNEQFF | TGTGCCAGCAGCGAACAGAGGACTAGCGGGAAGAACTACAATGAGCAGTTCTTC
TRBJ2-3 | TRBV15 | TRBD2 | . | CATSRSRPGLTSTDTQYF | TGTGCCACCAGCAGGTCACGACCGGGACTAACTAGCACAGATACGCAGTATTTT
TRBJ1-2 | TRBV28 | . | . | CASSSYSNPLLSYGYTF | TGTGCCAGCAGTTCCTACAGCAATCCCCTTCTTAGCTATGGCTACACCTTC
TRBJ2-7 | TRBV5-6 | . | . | CASSLGAGAYEQYF | TGTGCCAGCAGCTTGGGGGCAGGAGCGTACGAGCAGTACTTC
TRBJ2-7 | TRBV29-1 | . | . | CSVELVGQPYEQYF | TGCAGCGTTGAGTTGGTAGGACAGCCCTACGAGCAGTACTTC
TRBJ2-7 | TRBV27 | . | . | CASSLGQGADEQYF | TGTGCCAGCAGTTTAGGTCAGGGCGCCGACGAGCAGTACTTC
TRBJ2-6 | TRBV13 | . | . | CASSLGRLSSGANVLTF | TGTGCCAGCAGCTTAGGCCGGTTGAGCTCTGGGGCCAACGTCCTGACTTTC
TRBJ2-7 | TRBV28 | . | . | CASSYTYEQYF | TGTGCCAGCAGTTATACCTACGAGCAGTACTTC
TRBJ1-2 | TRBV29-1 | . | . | CSAVRDVNYGYTF | TGCAGCGCCGTGAGGGACGTTAACTATGGCTACACCTTC
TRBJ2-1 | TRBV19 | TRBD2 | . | CASSPPGLAAQVEQFF | TGTGCCAGTAGTCCCCCGGGACTAGCGGCTCAGGTGGAGCAGTTCTTC
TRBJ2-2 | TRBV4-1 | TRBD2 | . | CASSQDFAGAISGELFF | TGCGCCAGCAGCCAAGATTTTGCGGGAGCAATTTCCGGGGAGCTGTTTTTT
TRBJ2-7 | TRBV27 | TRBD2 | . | CASSPGTSPSEQYF | TGTGCCAGCAGTCCCGGGACTAGCCCCAGCGAGCAGTACTTC
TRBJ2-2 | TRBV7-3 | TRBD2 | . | CASSLSGRADGELFF | TGTGCCAGCAGCTTAAGCGGGAGGGCTGACGGGGAGCTGTTTTTT
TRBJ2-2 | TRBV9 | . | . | CASSHGDTGELFF | TGTGCCAGCAGCCATGGGGACACCGGGGAGCTGTTTTTT
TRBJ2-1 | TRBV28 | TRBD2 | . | CASSLSLAVYNEQFF | TGTGCCAGCAGTTTGAGTCTAGCGGTCTACAATGAGCAGTTCTTC
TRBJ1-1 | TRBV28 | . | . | CASSLSQGMTEAFF | TGTGCCAGCAGTTTAAGTCAGGGTATGACTGAAGCTTTCTTT
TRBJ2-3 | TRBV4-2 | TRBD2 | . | CASSQVEGLADVNTQYF | TGTGCCAGCAGCCAAGTGGAGGGACTAGCGGACGTCAATACGCAGTATTTT
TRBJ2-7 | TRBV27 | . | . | CASSFVGSYEQYF | TGTGCCAGCAGTTTCGTGGGTAGCTACGAGCAGTACTTC
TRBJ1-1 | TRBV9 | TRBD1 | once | CASSAGRTGDTEAFF | TGTGCCAGCAGCGCTGGACGGACAGGGGACACTGAAGCTTTCTTT
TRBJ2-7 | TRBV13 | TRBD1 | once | CASLGRTGRVGEQYF | TGTGCCAGCCTAGGCCGGACAGGGCGGGTCGGCGAGCAGTACTTC
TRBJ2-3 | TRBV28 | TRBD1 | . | CASSFPPGQGPSTDTQYF | TGTGCCAGCAGTTTTCCCCCAGGACAGGGCCCTAGCACAGATACGCAGTATTTT
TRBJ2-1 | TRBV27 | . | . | CASSLSTPSNEQFF | TGTGCCAGCAGTTTATCGACCCCCTCCAATGAGCAGTTCTTC
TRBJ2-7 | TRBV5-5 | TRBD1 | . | CASSLGQGRSYEQYF | TGTGCCAGCAGCCTAGGACAGGGTAGGTCCTACGAGCAGTACTTC
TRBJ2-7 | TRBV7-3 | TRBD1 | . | CASSLTRTGNEQYF | TGCGCCAGCAGCTTAACCCGGACAGGGAACGAGCAGTACTTC
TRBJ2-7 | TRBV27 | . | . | CASSSREPYEQYF | TGTGCCAGCAGTTCTCGGGAACCCTACGAGCAGTACTTC
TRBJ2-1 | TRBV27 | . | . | CASAYGGYNEQFF | TGTGCCAGCGCTTATGGGGGGTACAATGAGCAGTTCTTC
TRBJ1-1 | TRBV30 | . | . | CAWSPAGTEAFF | TGTGCCTGGAGCCCCGCAGGGACTGAAGCTTTCTTT
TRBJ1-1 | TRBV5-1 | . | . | CASSLLGTNTEAFF | TGCGCCAGCAGCTTGCTGGGAACGAACACTGAAGCTTTCTTT
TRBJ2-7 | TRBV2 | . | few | CASSAGPLEQYF | TGTGCCAGCAGCGCAGGCCCCTTGGAGCAGTACTTC
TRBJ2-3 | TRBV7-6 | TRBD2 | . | CASSSTSGRLGDTQYF | TGTGCCAGCAGTTCGACTAGCGGGAGACTAGGAGATACGCAGTATTTT
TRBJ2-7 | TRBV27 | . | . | CASSLTQGSYEQYF | TGTGCCAGCAGTTTAACGCAGGGCTCCTACGAGCAGTACTTC
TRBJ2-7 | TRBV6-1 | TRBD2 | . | CASSEGTSLRHEQYF | TGTGCCAGCAGTGAGGGGACTAGTCTTCGTCACGAGCAGTACTTC
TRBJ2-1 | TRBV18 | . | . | CASSPVTGSSYNEQFF | TGTGCCAGCTCACCAGTAACAGGGAGCTCCTACAATGAGCAGTTCTTC
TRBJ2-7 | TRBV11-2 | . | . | CASSSGAPYEQYF | TGTGCCAGCAGCTCTGGGGCACCCTACGAGCAGTACTTC
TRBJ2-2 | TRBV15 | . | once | CATSRGPGSNTGELFF | TGTGCCACCAGCAGAGGCCCAGGTTCGAACACCGGGGAGCTGTTTTTT
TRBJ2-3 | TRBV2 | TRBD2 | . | CASSELLAGVEADTQYF | TGTGCCAGCAGTGAACTCCTAGCGGGAGTGGAGGCAGATACGCAGTATTTT
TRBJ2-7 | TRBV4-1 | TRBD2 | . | CASSPASGSTYEQYF | TGCGCCAGCAGCCCCGCTAGCGGGAGTACCTACGAGCAGTACTTC
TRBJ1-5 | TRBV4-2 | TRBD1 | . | CASSPGPGGYRSNQPQHF | TGTGCCAGCAGCCCGGGCCCAGGGGGCTACCGAAGCAATCAGCCCCAGCATTTT
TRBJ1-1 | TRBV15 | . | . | CATSGRGNTEAFF | TGTGCCACCAGCGGGAGGGGGAACACTGAAGCTTTCTTT
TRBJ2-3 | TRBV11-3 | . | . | CASSLAVPRQYF | TGTGCCAGCAGCTTAGCGGTCCCAAGGCAGTATTTT
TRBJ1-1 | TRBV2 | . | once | CASSEETGDTEAFF | TGTGCCAGCAGTGAAGAGACAGGCGACACTGAAGCTTTCTTT
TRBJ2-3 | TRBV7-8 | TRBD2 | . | CASTLGAGEDTDTQYF | TGTGCCAGCACTCTAGGGGCGGGAGAAGACACAGATACGCAGTATTTT